Listed below are T cell receptor beta chains from one sample, sequenced in a study of T cell repertoires in cytomegalovirus infection. These receptors have no identified antigens. MiXCR, run by TCRdb on the reads, gives a single entry per CDR3 protein. The data hold 650,000 to 900,000 distinct CDR3 sequences, with less than 35% observed a single time. This material consisted of cultured CD8+ T cells from PBMCs, taken from culture after CMV antigen stimulation. All receptors derive from a human donor in good health (CMV status not recorded). Some clones in this sample may be carry-over from other donors' samples. CDR3s include the opening cysteine and the closing phenylalanine or tryptophan. D genes are given only for firm matches. Some rows mark clone size as missing; the rest say once, few, many or name a class of expanded clone.

v_call,d_call,j_call,clone_size,cdr3_aa,cdr3_nt
TRBV7-6,-,TRBJ1-3,-,CASSLEGRSGNTIYF,TGTGCCAGCAGCTTAGAGGGCCGCTCTGGAAACACCATATATTTT
TRBV12-3/TRBV12-4,-,TRBJ1-5,-,CASSSSEPRGQQPQHF,TGTGCCAGCAGCTCCTCTGAACCACGGGGCCAACAGCCCCAGCATTTT
TRBV2,-,TRBJ1-1,once,CASMSGQGAFF,TGTGCCAGCATGTCCGGGCAGGGCGCTTTCTTT
TRBV18,-,TRBJ1-5,-,CASSPFSESNQPQHF,TGTGCCAGCTCACCATTCTCAGAAAGCAATCAGCCCCAGCATTTT
TRBV19,-,TRBJ1-2,-,CASSRSINYGYTF,TGTGCCAGTAGTAGGAGTATTAATTATGGCTACACCTTC
TRBV7-8,TRBD1,TRBJ1-5,-,CASSSGQGAGQPQHF,TGTGCCAGCAGCTCAGGACAGGGGGCCGGTCAGCCCCAGCATTTT
TRBV6-2/TRBV6-3,-,TRBJ2-2,-,CASSYFAGDKGTGELFF,TGTGCCAGCAGTTACTTCGCCGGGGATAAGGGGACCGGGGAGCTGTTTTTT
TRBV7-9,-,TRBJ1-2,-,CASTPPNGLLYGYTF,TGTGCCAGCACCCCCCCCAACGGGCTACTCTATGGCTACACCTTC
TRBV29-1,-,TRBJ2-2,-,CSVDRGVGELFF,TGCAGCGTTGACAGGGGGGTCGGGGAGCTGTTTTTT
TRBV27,-,TRBJ1-3,-,CASSLGGFGNTIYF,TGTGCCAGCAGTTTAGGAGGCTTTGGAAACACCATATATTTT
TRBV20-1,TRBD1,TRBJ1-1,-,CSASTPRGAEAFF,TGCAGTGCTTCTACCCCCAGGGGGGCTGAAGCTTTCTTT
TRBV4-2,-,TRBJ2-7,-,CASSQGGAVSYEQYF,TGTGCCAGCAGCCAAGGGGGAGCGGTCTCCTACGAGCAGTACTTC
TRBV20-1,-,TRBJ2-1,-,CSARDRSGSYDEQFF,TGCAGTGCTAGAGATAGAAGCGGCTCCTACGATGAGCAGTTCTTC
TRBV12-3/TRBV12-4,TRBD1,TRBJ2-1,-,CASSFRYRGQGYNEQFF,TGTGCCAGCAGTTTTAGGTACAGGGGACAGGGGTACAATGAGCAGTTCTTC
TRBV6-6,-,TRBJ1-1,few,CASIPTEAFF,TGTGCCAGCATTCCGACTGAAGCTTTCTTT
TRBV6-5,-,TRBJ2-7,-,CASSYSSGVGLLNDEQYF,TGTGCCAGCAGTTACTCGAGTGGAGTCGGTTTGCTTAACGACGAGCAGTACTTC
TRBV7-9,-,TRBJ2-2,-,CASSSAQGWNTGELFF,TGTGCCAGCAGCTCCGCGCAGGGGTGGAACACCGGGGAGCTGTTTTTT
TRBV7-2,-,TRBJ1-2,many,CASSITGTPVNGYTF,TGTGCCAGCAGCATAACCGGGACACCGGTAAATGGCTACACCTTC
TRBV14,-,TRBJ2-5,many,CASSQEVAETQYF,TGTGCCAGCAGCCAAGAGGTAGCGGAGACCCAGTACTTC
TRBV19,-,TRBJ2-1,-,CASSTQGTSYNEQFF,TGTGCCAGTAGTACCCAGGGGACCTCCTACAATGAGCAGTTCTTC
TRBV29-1,-,TRBJ2-2,-,CSVREPTGNLNTGELFF,TGCAGCGTTCGCGAACCCACCGGGAACCTAAACACCGGGGAGCTGTTTTTT
TRBV12-3/TRBV12-4,-,TRBJ1-2,few,CASTLALAAPYGYTF,TGTGCCAGCACCCTAGCCTTGGCAGCACCCTATGGCTACACCTTC
TRBV6-1,-,TRBJ1-4,-,CASSGDTYEKLFF,TGTGCCAGCAGCGGGGACACTTATGAAAAACTGTTTTTT
TRBV10-3,-,TRBJ2-1,many,CAIRPQGNNEQFF,TGTGCCATCAGGCCACAGGGAAACAATGAGCAGTTCTTC
TRBV6-2/TRBV6-3,-,TRBJ2-1,few,CASETDNSYNEQFF,TGTGCCAGCGAGACAGACAACTCCTACAATGAGCAGTTCTTC
TRBV7-4,TRBD1,TRBJ1-2,few,CASSFPTGGGYGYTF,TGTGCCAGCAGCTTTCCGACAGGGGGGGGCTATGGCTACACCTTC
TRBV7-9,-,TRBJ1-1,-,CASSTSQGPNTEAFF,TGTGCCAGCAGCACGTCTCAGGGGCCGAACACTGAAGCTTTCTTT
TRBV20-1,-,TRBJ2-7,-,CSAKTRQESFYEQYF,TGCAGTGCGAAGACGCGCCAGGAGTCCTTCTACGAGCAGTACTTC
TRBV5-5,-,TRBJ2-5,many,CASSPGAGVGIQETQYF,TGTGCCAGCAGCCCGGGGGCCGGAGTAGGTATACAAGAGACCCAGTACTTC
TRBV7-6,TRBD1,TRBJ1-6,-,CASSLGQGIHDNSTLHF,TGTGCCAGCAGCCTCGGACAGGGGATACACGACAATTCAACCCTCCACTTT
TRBV7-6,-,TRBJ1-2,-,CASSLGEGRDGYTF,TGTGCCAGCAGCTTAGGTGAGGGACGGGATGGCTACACCTTC
TRBV6-5,-,TRBJ1-3,few,CASSPQGVSSGNTIYF,TGTGCCAGCAGTCCCCAAGGGGTCAGCTCTGGAAACACCATATATTTT
TRBV24-1,-,TRBJ2-5,-,CATSDLGVNQETQYF,TGTGCCACCAGTGATTTGGGCGTGAACCAAGAGACCCAGTACTTC
TRBV4-3,TRBD1,TRBJ2-3,-,CASSHQVLGGQADTQYF,TGCGCCAGCAGCCATCAGGTCCTAGGGGGCCAGGCAGATACGCAGTATTTT
TRBV4-1,-,TRBJ1-2,-,CASSHDSTNGYTF,TGCGCCAGCAGCCACGACTCGACGAATGGCTACACCTTC
TRBV4-1,TRBD1,TRBJ1-5,few,CASSQGQGGNQPQHF,TGCGCCAGCAGCCAGGGGCAGGGGGGCAATCAGCCCCAGCATTTT
TRBV4-1,-,TRBJ1-3,-,CASSQVRGSGNTIYF,TGCGCCAGCAGCCAAGTCAGGGGCTCTGGAAACACCATATATTTT
TRBV5-8,TRBD1,TRBJ1-1,few,CASSAFRGTGYPEAFF,TGTGCCAGCAGCGCCTTCAGGGGGACAGGGTACCCTGAAGCTTTCTTT